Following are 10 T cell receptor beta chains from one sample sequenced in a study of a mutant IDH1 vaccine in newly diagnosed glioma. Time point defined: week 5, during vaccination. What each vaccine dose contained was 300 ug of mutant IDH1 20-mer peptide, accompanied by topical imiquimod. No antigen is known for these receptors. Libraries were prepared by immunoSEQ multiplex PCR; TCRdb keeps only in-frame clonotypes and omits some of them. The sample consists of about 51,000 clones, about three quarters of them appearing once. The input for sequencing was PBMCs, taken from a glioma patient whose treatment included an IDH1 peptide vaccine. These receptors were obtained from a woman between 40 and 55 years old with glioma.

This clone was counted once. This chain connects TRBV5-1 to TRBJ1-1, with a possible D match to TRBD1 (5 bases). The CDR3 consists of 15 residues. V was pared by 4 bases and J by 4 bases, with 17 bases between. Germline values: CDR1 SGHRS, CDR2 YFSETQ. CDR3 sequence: CASSPRANGGTEAFF. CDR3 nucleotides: TGCGCCAGCAGCCCCCGGGCCAATGGGGGCACTGAAGCTTTCTTT.

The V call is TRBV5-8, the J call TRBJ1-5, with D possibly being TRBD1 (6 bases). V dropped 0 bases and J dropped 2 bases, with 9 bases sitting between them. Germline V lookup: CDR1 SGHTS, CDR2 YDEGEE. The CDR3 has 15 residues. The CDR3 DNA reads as TGTGCCAGCAGCTTGGAGGGGGGTGGCAATCAGCCCCAGCATTTT. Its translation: CASSLEGGGNQPQHF.

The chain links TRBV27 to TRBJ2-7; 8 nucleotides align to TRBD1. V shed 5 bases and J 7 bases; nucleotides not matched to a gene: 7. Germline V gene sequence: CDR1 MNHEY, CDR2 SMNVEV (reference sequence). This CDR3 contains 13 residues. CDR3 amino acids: CASSLGTGPEQYF. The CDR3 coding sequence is TGTGCCAGCAGTCTCGGGACAGGTCCTGAGCAGTACTTC.

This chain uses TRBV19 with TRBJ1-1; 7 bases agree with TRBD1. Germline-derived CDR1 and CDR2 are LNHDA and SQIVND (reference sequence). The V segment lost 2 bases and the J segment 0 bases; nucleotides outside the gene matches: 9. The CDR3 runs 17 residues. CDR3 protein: CASSIMRDRTMNTEAFF. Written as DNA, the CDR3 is TGTGCCAGTAGTATAATGCGGGACAGAACCATGAACACTGAAGCTTTCTTT.

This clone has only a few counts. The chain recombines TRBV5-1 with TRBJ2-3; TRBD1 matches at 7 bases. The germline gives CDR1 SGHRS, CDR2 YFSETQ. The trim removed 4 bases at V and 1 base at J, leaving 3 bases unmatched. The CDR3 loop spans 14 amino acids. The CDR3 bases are TGCGCCAGCAGCGAAGGGACAGGCACAGATACGCAGTATTTT. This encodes CASSEGTGTDTQYF.

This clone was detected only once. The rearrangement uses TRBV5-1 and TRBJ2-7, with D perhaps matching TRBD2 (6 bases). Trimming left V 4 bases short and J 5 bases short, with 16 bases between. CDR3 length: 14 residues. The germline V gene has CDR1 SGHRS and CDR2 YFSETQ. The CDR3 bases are TGCGCCAGCAGCCCGGTGGGGGGTGGTAACGAGCAGTACTTC. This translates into CASSPVGGGNEQYF.

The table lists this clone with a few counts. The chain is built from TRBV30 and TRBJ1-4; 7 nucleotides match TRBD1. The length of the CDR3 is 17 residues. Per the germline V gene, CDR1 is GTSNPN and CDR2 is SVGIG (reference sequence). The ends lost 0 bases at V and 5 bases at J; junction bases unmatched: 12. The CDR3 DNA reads TGTGCCTGGAGTGTCCAGGGGGGGATGCTTTCAAATGAAAAACTGTTTTTT. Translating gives CAWSVQGGMLSNEKLFF.

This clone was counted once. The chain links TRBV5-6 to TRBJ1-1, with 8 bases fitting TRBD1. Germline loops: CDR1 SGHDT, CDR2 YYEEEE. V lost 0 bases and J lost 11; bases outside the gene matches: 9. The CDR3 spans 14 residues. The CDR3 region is CASSLAGQGRSAFF. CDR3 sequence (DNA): TGTGCCAGCAGCTTGGCTGGACAGGGAAGGTCCGCTTTCTTT.

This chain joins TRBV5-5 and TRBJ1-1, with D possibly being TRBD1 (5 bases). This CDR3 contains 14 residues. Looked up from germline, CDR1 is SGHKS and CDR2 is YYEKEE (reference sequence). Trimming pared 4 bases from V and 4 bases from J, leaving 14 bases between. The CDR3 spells CASSPVLGATEAFF. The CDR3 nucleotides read TGTGCCAGCAGCCCCGTCCTAGGGGCCACTGAAGCTTTCTTT.

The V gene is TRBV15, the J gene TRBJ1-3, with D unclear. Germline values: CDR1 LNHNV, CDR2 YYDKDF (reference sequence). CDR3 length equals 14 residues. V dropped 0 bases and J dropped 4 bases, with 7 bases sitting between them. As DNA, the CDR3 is TGTGCCACCAGCAGAGATGTTCAGGGAAACACCATATATTTT. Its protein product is CATSRDVQGNTIYF.